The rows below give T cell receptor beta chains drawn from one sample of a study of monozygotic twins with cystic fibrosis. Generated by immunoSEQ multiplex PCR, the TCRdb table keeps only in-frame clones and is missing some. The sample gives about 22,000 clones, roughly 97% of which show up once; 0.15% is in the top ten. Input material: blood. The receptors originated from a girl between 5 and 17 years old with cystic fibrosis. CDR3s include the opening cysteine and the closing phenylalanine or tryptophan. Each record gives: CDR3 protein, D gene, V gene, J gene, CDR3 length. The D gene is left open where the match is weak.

CDR3 protein: CAISDRQNTEAFF
D gene: -
V gene: TRBV10-3
J gene: TRBJ1-1
CDR3 length: 13

CDR3 protein: CAAQGGHEQYF
D gene: TRBD2
V gene: TRBV25-1
J gene: TRBJ2-7
CDR3 length: 11

CDR3 protein: CASRLGQFWAGELFF
D gene: -
V gene: TRBV2
J gene: TRBJ2-2
CDR3 length: 15

CDR3 protein: CASRWVSATEAFF
D gene: -
V gene: TRBV7-9
J gene: TRBJ1-1
CDR3 length: 13

CDR3 protein: CASSVTELNGYTF
D gene: -
V gene: TRBV2
J gene: TRBJ1-2
CDR3 length: 13

CDR3 protein: CASSISGIAKNIQYF
D gene: -
V gene: TRBV19
J gene: TRBJ2-4
CDR3 length: 15

CDR3 protein: CASSPPLEGDPYNEQFF
D gene: -
V gene: TRBV18
J gene: TRBJ2-1
CDR3 length: 17

CDR3 protein: CASRTGHGYTF
D gene: TRBD1
V gene: TRBV19
J gene: TRBJ1-2
CDR3 length: 11

CDR3 protein: CASSVGGNGEAFF
D gene: -
V gene: TRBV19
J gene: TRBJ1-1
CDR3 length: 13

CDR3 protein: CASSGGFREGGYTF
D gene: -
V gene: TRBV2
J gene: TRBJ1-2
CDR3 length: 14

CDR3 protein: CASSDTGELFF
D gene: -
V gene: TRBV28
J gene: TRBJ2-2
CDR3 length: 11

CDR3 protein: CASSQDQDLAGVINEQFF
D gene: TRBD2
V gene: TRBV4-2
J gene: TRBJ2-1
CDR3 length: 18

CDR3 protein: CASSAGPSTDTQYF
D gene: -
V gene: TRBV9
J gene: TRBJ2-3
CDR3 length: 14

CDR3 protein: CASRKVRDEKLFF
D gene: -
V gene: TRBV6-5
J gene: TRBJ1-4
CDR3 length: 13

CDR3 protein: CASSIRDNEQFF
D gene: -
V gene: TRBV19
J gene: TRBJ2-1
CDR3 length: 12

CDR3 protein: CAFLAAGEQFF
D gene: -
V gene: TRBV30
J gene: TRBJ2-1
CDR3 length: 11

CDR3 protein: CASSSGTGSYEQYF
D gene: -
V gene: TRBV5-1
J gene: TRBJ2-7
CDR3 length: 14

CDR3 protein: CSVEGGLAGSTDTQYF
D gene: TRBD2
V gene: TRBV29-1
J gene: TRBJ2-3
CDR3 length: 16

CDR3 protein: CASSRAAPSYEQYF
D gene: -
V gene: TRBV27
J gene: TRBJ2-7
CDR3 length: 14

CDR3 protein: CASGNRGLTGELFF
D gene: TRBD1
V gene: TRBV6-1
J gene: TRBJ2-2
CDR3 length: 14

CDR3 protein: CASRDGDRGNQPQHF
D gene: -
V gene: TRBV21-1
J gene: TRBJ1-5
CDR3 length: 15

CDR3 protein: CATLAGPTPGLAGEGGSSYNEQFF
D gene: TRBD2
V gene: TRBV19
J gene: TRBJ2-1
CDR3 length: 24

CDR3 protein: CATSRDPSETQYF
D gene: -
V gene: TRBV15
J gene: TRBJ2-5
CDR3 length: 13

CDR3 protein: CASGTGPSTDTQYF
D gene: -
V gene: TRBV6-5
J gene: TRBJ2-3
CDR3 length: 14

CDR3 protein: CASSPRAFF
D gene: -
V gene: TRBV7-3
J gene: TRBJ1-1
CDR3 length: 9

CDR3 protein: CASAQGYQETQYF
D gene: -
V gene: TRBV7-2
J gene: TRBJ2-5
CDR3 length: 13

CDR3 protein: CSVRNRPYGYTF
D gene: -
V gene: TRBV29-1
J gene: TRBJ1-2
CDR3 length: 12

CDR3 protein: CASSRTGGYEQYF
D gene: TRBD1
V gene: TRBV28
J gene: TRBJ2-7
CDR3 length: 13

CDR3 protein: CASSVGGGRTEAFF
D gene: -
V gene: TRBV9
J gene: TRBJ1-1
CDR3 length: 14

CDR3 protein: CASSLEASGIQQFF
D gene: TRBD2
V gene: TRBV7-2
J gene: TRBJ2-1
CDR3 length: 14

CDR3 protein: CASSHRGPRQFF
D gene: TRBD1
V gene: TRBV19
J gene: TRBJ2-1
CDR3 length: 12